This T cell receptor (beta chain) is from a study of Ad26.COV2.S vaccination and SARS-CoV-2 variants. Study information: Donor got 5x10^10 or 1x10^11 viral particles of Ad26.COV2.S.

A remark on this clone: No antigen is known for it.

Using immunoSEQ multiplex PCR, the repertoire was profiled, and TCRdb retains in-frame clones only, with some absent. The sample records over 350,000 clones, roughly nine tenths being singletons. Stated treatment: approximately 18 received Ad26.COV2.S at low or high dose, single or two shots; roughly five received placebo; per-sample allocation not given. Samples came from day 63 after the first vaccine or placebo injection. Donation was by an adult aged 18-55 years who was in Boston. An Ad26 vector expressing Wuhan-strain SARS-CoV-2 spike served as the vaccine. Study-wide findings and caveats: The study found similar non-spike TCR breadth in vaccine and placebo recipients.

This CDR3 comprises 13 residues. The germline CDR1 and CDR2 sequences are LNHDA and SQIVND (reference sequence). Trimming took 3 bases from V and 4 from J, leaving 9 bases between them. The chain is built from TRBV19 and TRBJ1-1, with a possible D match to TRBD1 (5 bases). The sequenced sample was peripheral blood, obtained in a trial of Ad26.COV2.S vaccine versus placebo. The TCR was taken from a person between 18 and 60 years old who received the Ad26.COV2.S COVID-19 vaccine or a placebo. The CDR3 is CASSIMGGTEAFF. CDR3 bases: TGTGCCAGTAGTATTATGGGGGGCACTGAAGCTTTCTTT.